The subject of this entry is one T cell receptor beta chain. This sample is part of a study of blood T cell repertoires in COVID-19. Study at large: Spain, Italy and the United States supplied samples that represented acute and convalescent COVID-19. T cells, B-cell-depleted T cells, or PBMCs supplied cDNA or gDNA.

This CDR3 is 14 amino acids long. From germline, CDR1 is KGHSH and CDR2 LQKENI. Germline trimming cut 8 bases from V and 8 bases from J; bases unmatched to any gene: 11. The authors' processing: The assay estimated nucleated cells by amplifying reference gene primers. The assay was immunoSEQ multiplex PCR, and TCRdb's table has in-frame clones only and misses some. The V and J calls and clone size are taken from that table; D and trimming were inferred from the DNA. The data hold some 150,000 clones, with about 85% observed a single time. This sequence originates from a human donor with acute or convalescent COVID-19. The donor label of this sample is uncertain. This chain uses TRBV18 with TRBJ2-2; TRBD1 matches 7 bases. The sample taken for sequencing was peripheral blood. This CDR3 is CASTYGQARGELFF. CDR3 bases: TGTGCCAGCACCTATGGACAGGCTAGAGGGGAGCTGTTTTTT.